Shown below are 20 T cell receptor beta chains from a single sample sequenced in a study of spatial heterogeneity in lung cancer. MiXCR, applied by TCRdb to the 5' RACE reads, yields one record per CDR3 protein. The data contain about 13,000 distinct CDR3 sequences, over 5% of them singletons. The time point: sample taken at primary tumor resection. Unsorted whole RNA samples from tumor, nontumor lung or frozen PBMC were sequenced. The sequencing here drew on lung tumor tissue, taken at surgery. The receptor set was obtained from a human donor with early-stage non-small cell lung cancer.

In its sample, this clonotype ranks as medium-sized. The library was designed around alpha chains, so this beta chain is a stray read whose abundance carries little weight. This chain connects TRBV7-2 to TRBJ1-1, with a weak D call TRBD1 (5 bases). CDR3 length equals 12 residues. Germline V gene lookup returns CDR1 SGHTA and CDR2 FQGNSA. Between the trimmed V and J ends, which lost 1 base and 6 bases, there was a span of 6 bases. This chain's CDR3 is CASSLGGPEAFF. The CDR3 coding sequence is TGTGCCAGCAGCTTAGGGGGCCCTGAAGCTTTCTTT. The whole variable domain, filled in from reference TRBV7-2 and TRBJ1-1, reads GAGVSQSPSNKVTEKGKDVELRCDPISGHTALYWYRQSLGQGLEFLIYFQGNSAPDKSGLPSDRFSAERTGGSVSTLTIQRTQQEDSAVYLCASSLGGPEAFFGQGTRLTVV.

This clonotype was seen at least ten times. This beta chain was picked up by a library intended for alpha chains and is off target, so its count carries little meaning. The chain is built from TRBV12-3 or TRBV12-4 and TRBJ2-3; D gene ambiguous. Trimming left V 4 bases short and J 4 bases short, with 18 bases between. The length of the CDR3 is 16 residues. CDR3 DNA: TGTGCCAGCAGTTCACTTCTAGGAGAGTGGGCAGATACGCAGTATTTT. As protein: CASSSLLGEWADTQYF.

This clonotype has a count of ten or more. The library was prepared for alpha chains; this beta chain is a stray read, so its frequency means little. The genes are TRBV4-3 and TRBJ2-2; possible D gene TRBD2, 7 bases. V shed 1 base and J shed 6 bases, with 15 bases lying between them. There are 16 residues in the CDR3. Germline CDR1 and CDR2: LGHNA and YSLEER. CDR3 loop: CASSQGYQGRAGELFF. For the CDR3, the DNA is TGCGCCAGCAGCCAAGGTTACCAGGGGAGGGCCGGGGAGCTGTTTTTT.

This clonotype was detected many times. Little can be read into the size of this beta chain, an off-target read in a library designed for alpha chains. The chain employs TRBV12-3 or TRBV12-4 and TRBJ1-1; D gene unclear. Trimming cost V 5 bases and J 4 bases, with 11 bases left between them. The CDR3 is 13 residues long. The DNA for the CDR3 is TGTGCCAGCAGTCCGAGGGAGGGCACTGAAGCTTTCTTT. As protein: CASSPREGTEAFF.

This clonotype showed up just a few times. This beta chain is off target for a library built for alpha chains, so its abundance means little. The chain uses TRBV18 and TRBJ2-7; TRBD1 might be the D (5 bases). The CDR3 has 16 residues. The V end lost 9 bases, the J end lost 0 bases, and 21 bases lay between the germline ends. Germline CDR1 and CDR2: KGHSH and LQKENI. The CDR3 loop reads CASTPEGAAFSYEQYF. The CDR3 bases are TGTGCCAGTACGCCAGAAGGGGCAGCCTTCTCCTACGAGCAGTACTTC.

This clonotype is medium-sized (0.01 to 0.1%) in the sample. This beta chain lies outside the target of a library built for alpha chains; its clone size means little. The gene calls are TRBV12-3 or TRBV12-4 and TRBJ1-2; D not certain. V lost 6 bases and J lost 7, with 12 bases in between. The CDR3 has 12 amino acids. The CDR3, as DNA: TGTGCCAGCAGCTTGGCGGCGGCTGGCTACACCTTC. This sequence encodes CASSLAAAGYTF.

The sample holds many counts of this clonotype. This beta chain is an off-target read within a library intended for alpha chains, so its frequency means little. The gene calls are TRBV7-9 and TRBJ2-5; D may be TRBD2 (6 bases). The CDR3 totals 13 residues. The V end was cut by 3 bases, the J end by 5 bases, with 10 bases between. The germline CDR1 and CDR2 sequences are SEHNR and FQNEAQ (reference sequence). CDR3 in DNA: TGTGCCAGCAGCTTCGGCGGGACGGAGACCCAGTACTTC. Amino acid sequence: CASSFGGTETQYF. Variable domain in full (rest from reference TRBV7-9 and TRBJ2-5): DTGVSQNPRHKITKRGQNVTFRCDPISEHNRLYWYRQTLGQGPEFLTYFQNEAQLEKSRLLSDRFSAERPKGSFSTLEIQRTEQGDSAMYLCASSFGGTETQYFGPGTRLLVL.

This clonotype came up many times. Being off target in a library aimed at alpha chains, this beta chain has a size of little meaning. CDR3 region: CASSPTGNTEAFF. The CDR3 bases are TGTGCCAGCTCACCCACAGGGAACACTGAAGCTTTCTTT. The V and J genes are TRBV18 and TRBJ1-1; D is perhaps TRBD1 (5 bases). V lost 3 bases, J lost 1 base, and 6 bases lay in between. The CDR3 contains 13 residues. CDR1 is KGHSH and CDR2 is LQKENI in the germline V gene.

This clonotype was seen repeatedly, ten times or more. Because the library targeted alpha chains, this beta chain is an off-target read whose size means little. CDR3 sequence reads: CAISGTSQETQYF. The CDR3, as DNA: TGTGCCATCAGCGGGACTAGCCAAGAGACCCAGTACTTC. This chain connects TRBV10-3 to TRBJ2-5, with 8 bases that match TRBD2. V was clipped by 6 bases and J by 1 base; unmatched bases: 1. The CDR3 is 13 residues long. Germline loops: CDR1 ENHRY, CDR2 SYGVKD.

This clonotype came up many times. This beta chain is an unintended read in a library built for alpha chains; its size means little. This rearrangement joins TRBV3-1 to TRBJ2-1; tentatively, D is TRBD2 (6 bases). CDR1 and CDR2 (germline): LGHDT, YNNKEL (reference sequence). Trimming cost V 7 bases and J 7 bases, with 14 bases left between them. The CDR3 runs to 13 residues. CDR3 sequence (DNA): TGTGCCAGCATAGGGCTAGCGAAAAATGAGCAGTTCTTC. Its protein product is CASIGLAKNEQFF.

This clonotype was detected many times. This beta chain appears as a stray read in a library generated for alpha chains; its size is not informative. The CDR3 nucleotides read TGTGCCAGCAGCCCCTCTAGCGGGGGGGTAGATACGCAGTATTTT. Translated, it gives CASSPSSGGVDTQYF. The chain carries TRBV7-3 and TRBJ2-3; 12 positions match TRBD2. CDR3 length: 15 residues. CDR1 is SGHTA, CDR2 FQGTGA, per germline. The J segment lost 5 bases and the V segment lost 5 bases, leaving 5 bases of the junction unmatched.

This clonotype was observed many times. A library made for alpha chains picked up this beta chain off target, so its size means little. This rearrangement joins TRBV20-1 to TRBJ1-1; D gene ambiguous. Trimming pared 1 base from V and 0 bases from J, leaving 6 bases between. The CDR3 spans 13 residues. Germline-derived CDR1 and CDR2 are DFQATT and SNEGSKA (reference sequence). CDR3 region: CSARGRMNTEAFF. The CDR3 DNA reads TGCAGTGCTAGAGGGCGGATGAACACTGAAGCTTTCTTT.

This clonotype is medium-sized (0.01 to 0.1%) in the sample. This beta chain represents an off-target read in a library built for alpha chains; its size is of limited meaning. This sequence joins TRBV7-9 and TRBJ2-2; D might be TRBD2 (5 bases). The V gene lost 10 bases and the J gene lost 6 bases, with 15 bases spanning the gap. The CDR3 loop spans 13 amino acids. Germline CDR1 and CDR2: SEHNR and FQNEAQ (reference sequence). The CDR3 sequence is CATHGRAPGELFF. The CDR3 region has the DNA TGTGCCACCCACGGGCGGGCACCCGGGGAGCTGTTTTTT. Using reference TRBV7-9 and TRBJ2-2 for the parts outside the CDR3, the full variable domain is DTGVSQNPRHKITKRGQNVTFRCDPISEHNRLYWYRQTLGQGPEFLTYFQNEAQLEKSRLLSDRFSAERPKGSFSTLEIQRTEQGDSAMYLCATHGRAPGELFFGEGSRLTVL.

This clonotype was observed at least ten times. This beta chain came through as a stray read in a library set up for alpha chains, and its size says little. The V call is TRBV7-9, the J call TRBJ1-2; no definite D call. CDR1 and CDR2 from the germline V gene are SEHNR and FQNEAQ (reference sequence). The CDR3 loop spans 10 amino acids. Trimming left V 10 bases short and J 8 bases short, with 11 bases between. The CDR3 protein is CATYLYGYTF. In DNA form, the CDR3 reads TGTGCCACCTACCTCTACGGCTACACCTTC.

This clonotype has a handful of counts. Because the library targeted alpha chains, this beta chain is an off-target read whose size means little. This chain uses TRBV5-4 with TRBJ2-1, with a tentative D call TRBD2 (7 bases). V shed 3 bases and J shed 7 bases, with 20 bases lying between them. In germline, CDR1 is SGHNT, CDR2 YYREEE (reference sequence). The CDR3 is 16 amino acids. The CDR3 DNA reads as TGTGCCAGCAGCTCACCCACGGGGGGCCGTTCAAATGAGCAGTTCTTC. This codes for CASSSPTGGRSNEQFF.

This clonotype has at least ten counts. This beta chain represents an off-target read in a library built for alpha chains; its size is of limited meaning. The V and J genes are TRBV7-8 and TRBJ1-5, with D tentatively TRBD1 (5 bases). Trimming stripped 3 bases from V and 6 bases from J, with 15 bases between. CDR1 and CDR2 (germline): SGHVS, FQNEAQ. The CDR3 is made up of 15 amino acids. Here the CDR3 reads CASSLGDTPLQPQHF. The DNA of the CDR3 is TGTGCCAGCAGCTTGGGGGATACTCCACTTCAGCCCCAGCATTTT.

This clonotype was seen many times. A library prepared for alpha chains yielded this beta chain as an off-target read; its size is of little meaning. The chain recombines TRBV12-3 or TRBV12-4 with TRBJ1-1; no reliable D call. V lost 7 bases and J 8 bases, leaving 11 bases between the germline ends. This CDR3 has 11 amino acids. CDR3 sequence: CASTRVSEAFF. CDR3 DNA sequence: TGTGCCAGCACCCGGGTTTCGGAAGCTTTCTTT.

Of note for this clonotype: This beta chain was picked up by a library intended for alpha chains and is off target, so its count carries little meaning. The rearrangement links TRBV20-1 to TRBJ2-5; D is unresolved. The germline V gene encodes CDR1 DFQATT and CDR2 SNEGSKA (reference sequence). V was clipped by 5 bases and J by 5 bases, with 21 bases between them. CDR3 size: 15 residues. The CDR3 bases are TGCAGTGCTGCCTTAGACGGTGACTGGTCGGAGACCCAGTACTTC. Amino acids: CSAALDGDWSETQYF.

This clonotype occurred many times. The library was designed around alpha chains, so this beta chain is a stray read whose abundance carries little weight. CDR3 sequence: CASSQLRKDGYTF. In DNA, the CDR3 is TGTGCCAGCAGCCAACTGCGCAAAGATGGCTACACCTTC. The V gene is TRBV4-2, the J gene TRBJ1-2, with D unresolved. The CDR3 extends over 13 amino acids. The germline gives CDR1 LGHNA, CDR2 YNFKEQ. V dropped 2 bases and J dropped 6 bases, with 10 bases sitting between them.

This clonotype was seen ten or more times. With the library built for alpha chains, this beta chain is off target and its frequency is not meaningful. The rearrangement joins TRBV5-6 to TRBJ2-7; D possibly uses TRBD1 or TRBD2 (6 bases each). There are 13 residues in the CDR3. V lost 10 bases, J lost 6 bases, and 20 bases lay in between. The germline CDR1 and CDR2 sequences are SGHDT and YYEEEE. CDR3 coding DNA: TGTGCCGGCTATCGTTGGGGGGCCTCCGAGCAGTACTTC. It encodes CAGYRWGASEQYF.